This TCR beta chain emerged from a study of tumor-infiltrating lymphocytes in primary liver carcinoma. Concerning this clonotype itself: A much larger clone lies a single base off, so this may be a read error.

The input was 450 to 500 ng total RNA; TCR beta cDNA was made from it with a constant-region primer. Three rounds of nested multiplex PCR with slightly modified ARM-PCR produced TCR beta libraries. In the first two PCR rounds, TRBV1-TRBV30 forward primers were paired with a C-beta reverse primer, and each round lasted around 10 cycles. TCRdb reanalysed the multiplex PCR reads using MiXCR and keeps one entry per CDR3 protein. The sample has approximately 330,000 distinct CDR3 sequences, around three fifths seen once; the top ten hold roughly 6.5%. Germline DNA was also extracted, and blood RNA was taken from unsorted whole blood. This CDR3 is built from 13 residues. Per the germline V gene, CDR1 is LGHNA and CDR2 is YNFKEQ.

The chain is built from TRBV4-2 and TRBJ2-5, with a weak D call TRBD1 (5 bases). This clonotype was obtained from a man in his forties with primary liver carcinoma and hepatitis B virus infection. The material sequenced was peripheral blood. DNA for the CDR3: TGTACCAGCAGCCACGACAGAGCAGGGACCCAGTACTTC. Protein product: CTSSHDRAGTQYF.